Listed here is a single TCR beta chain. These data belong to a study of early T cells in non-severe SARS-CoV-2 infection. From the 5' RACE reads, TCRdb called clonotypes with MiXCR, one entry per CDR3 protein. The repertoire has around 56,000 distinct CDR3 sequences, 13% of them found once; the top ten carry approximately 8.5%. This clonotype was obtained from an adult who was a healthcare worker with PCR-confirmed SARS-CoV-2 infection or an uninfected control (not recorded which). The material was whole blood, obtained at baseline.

The CDR3 DNA reads as TGTGCCAGCAGTTTTACTAGCGAACCCTACGAGCAGTACTTC. Encoded protein: CASSFTSEPYEQYF. The chain employs TRBV12-3 or TRBV12-4 and TRBJ2-7; 7 bases map to TRBD2. Trimming removed 3 bases from V and 2 bases from J; junction bases left unmatched: 4. The CDR3 loop spans 14 amino acids.